In this sample, the clone carrying this T cell receptor (beta chain) turned up many times. The CDR3 spans 16 residues. The germline gives CDR1 PRHDT, CDR2 FYEKMQ (reference sequence). The V gene lost 5 bases and the J gene lost 5 bases, with 19 bases spanning the gap. Sequencing used immunoSEQ multiplex PCR; TCRdb keeps in-frame clones, though not all of them. The sample includes about 180,000 clones, approximately 86% of them seen just once. The source of the sample is a study of blood T cell repertoires in COVID-19. The receptor was derived from a man in his fifties or sixties with active or convalescent COVID-19. The sample was peripheral blood. J is TRBJ1-5 and V is TRBV13, with a possible D match to TRBD1 (6 bases). The CDR3 loop is CASSKGGKGSHQPQHF. The CDR3 DNA reads TGTGCCAGCAGCAAGGGGGGGAAGGGGTCCCATCAGCCCCAGCATTTT. The whole variable domain, remainder taken from reference TRBV13 and TRBJ1-5, is AAGVIQSPRHLIKEKRETATLKCYPIPRHDTVYWYQQGPGQDPQFLISFYEKMQSDKGSIPDRFSAQQFSDYHSELNMSSLELGDSALYFCASSKGGKGSHQPQHFGDGTRLSIL.